The sequence of this T cell receptor beta chain was determined in a study of blood T cell repertoires in COVID-19. Study as a whole: PBMCs, B-cell-depleted T cells, or T cells provided the cDNA or gDNA that made up the material.

The CDR3 is made up of 12 amino acids. Germline V gene data show CDR1 as KGHSH and CDR2 as LQKENI. V gave up 3 bases and J gave up 5 bases, with 4 bases separating them. Those who participated ranged in age from roughly 18 to 100 years and resided in some 24 US areas. The study assigned cohorts using participant-reported clinical history. Per the study methods: Reference gene primer amplification gave estimated nucleated cell counts. Clones were read by immunoSEQ multiplex PCR, and TCRdb kept only the in-frame ones, dropping some. V, J and clone size derive from that table, while D and trimming were established from the DNA sequence. The table has approximately 250,000 clones, 80% to 90% seen once.

The source of this sequence is a woman in her 30s who had recovered from COVID-19. The chain couples TRBV18 to TRBJ1-4; D is unclear. Sequenced material: PBMCs or T cells enriched from blood (not recorded which). Here the CDR3 reads CASSPGNEKLFF. The CDR3 bases are TGTGCCAGCTCACCCGGGAATGAAAAACTGTTTTTT. Variable domain in full (rest from reference TRBV18 and TRBJ1-4): NAGVMQNPRHLVRRRGQEARLRCSPMKGHSHVYWYRQLPEEGLKFMVYLQKENIIDESGMPKERFSAEFPKEGPSILRIQQVVRGDSAAYFCASSPGNEKLFFGSGTQLSVL.